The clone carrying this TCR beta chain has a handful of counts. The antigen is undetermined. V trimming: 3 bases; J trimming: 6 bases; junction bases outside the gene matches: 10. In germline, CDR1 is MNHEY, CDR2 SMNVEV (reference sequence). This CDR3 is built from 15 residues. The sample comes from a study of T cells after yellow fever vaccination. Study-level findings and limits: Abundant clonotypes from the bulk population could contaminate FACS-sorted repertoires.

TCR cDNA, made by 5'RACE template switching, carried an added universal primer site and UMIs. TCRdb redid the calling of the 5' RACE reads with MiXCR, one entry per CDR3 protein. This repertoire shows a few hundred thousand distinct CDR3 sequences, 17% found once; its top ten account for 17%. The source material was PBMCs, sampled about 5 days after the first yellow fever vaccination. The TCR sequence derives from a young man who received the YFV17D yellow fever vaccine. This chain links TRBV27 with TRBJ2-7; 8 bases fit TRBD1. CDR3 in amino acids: CASSFRTGISAEQYV. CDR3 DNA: TGTGCCAGCAGTTTCAGGACAGGGATCTCGGCCGAGCAGTACGTC.